These T cell receptor beta chains were read from a single sample in a study of technical replicates of blood from a few donors. Only in-frame clones appear in the TCRdb table, and some are missing; sequencing was by immunoSEQ multiplex PCR. Of roughly 73,000 clones detected, roughly 93% appear once; the ten largest clones hold about 0.25%. Sequenced sample: T cells isolated from PBMCs. Receptors originate from a human donor in good health. The CDR3 runs from the conserved cysteine through the conserved F or W. A D gene is named only where the DNA matches it firmly. Rows may omit the clone size; those that give it use once, few, many or a size class.

>TRBJ2-1|-|TRBD2|TRBV19
TGTGCCAGTAGTATCCCTAGCGGGACCTCCTACAATGAGCAGTTCTTC
CASSIPSGTSYNEQFF
>TRBJ1-1|-|TRBD1|TRBV6-4
TGTGCCAGCACCTTTCGACAGGGGGACACTGAAGCTTTCTTT
CASTFRQGDTEAFF
>TRBJ1-1|-|-|TRBV6-1
TGTGCCAGCAGTGAAGCGAGGACAGTTTCCGAAGCTTTCTTT
CASSEARTVSEAFF
>TRBJ2-3|-|-|TRBV20-1
TGCAGTGCTAGATTCTCAGATACGCAGTATTTT
CSARFSDTQYF
>TRBJ1-2|-|TRBD1|TRBV10-1
TGCGCCAGCTGTGGCGACCGGGACAGGACTTACTTCAACTATGGCTACACCTTC
CASCGDRDRTYFNYGYTF
>TRBJ1-6|-|-|TRBV5-4
TGTGCCAGCAGCTTAAAAACGGGGTCGAATTCACCCCTCCACTTT
CASSLKTGSNSPLHF
>TRBJ2-5|-|TRBD1|TRBV11-2
TGTGCCAGCAGCTCTCCCGGGGACAGGGGGAGGAGGACCCAGTACTTC
CASSSPGDRGRRTQYF
>TRBJ2-1|-|TRBD2|TRBV28
TGTGCCAGCAGTTTTTGGGCTAGCGGGAGGAATAATGAGCAGTTCTTC
CASSFWASGRNNEQFF
>TRBJ1-5|few|-|TRBV7-2
TGTGCCAGCAGCCCACAGGGCGGCAATCAGCCCCAGCATTTT
CASSPQGGNQPQHF
>TRBJ2-7|-|TRBD1|TRBV6-5
TGTGCCAGCAGTGTTTCCGGGACAGGGGGGAGGCAGTACTTC
CASSVSGTGGRQYF
>TRBJ1-4|-|TRBD1|TRBV2
TGTGCCACCCACAGGGGATACGGAGAAAAACTGTTTTTT
CATHRGYGEKLFF
>TRBJ2-1|-|-|TRBV4-1
TGCGCCAGCAGCCACAGGGGAAGCTACAATGAGCAGTTCTTC
CASSHRGSYNEQFF
>TRBJ1-3|-|-|TRBV29-1
TGCAGCGTTGAAGGGGCCAGGGCCAAAGGGATCTCTGGAAACACCATATATTTT
CSVEGARAKGISGNTIYF
>TRBJ1-3|once|TRBD1|TRBV11-2
TGTGCCAGCTTAGGGGGCTTGGGCCAGGGCTCTGGAAACACCATATATTTT
CASLGGLGQGSGNTIYF
>TRBJ2-5|-|-|TRBV28
TGTGCCAGCAAGACGGGTCCCGAGACCCAGTACTTC
CASKTGPETQYF
>TRBJ2-5|-|-|TRBV7-9
TGTGCCAGCAGTTGGCCCGCCGGGATCCAAGAGACCCAGTACTTC
CASSWPAGIQETQYF
>TRBJ2-1|-|TRBD2|TRBV13
TGTGCCAGCAGCTTGTGGAGGTCGCTAGCGGGAAACAATGAGCAGTTCTTC
CASSLWRSLAGNNEQFF
>TRBJ2-4|-|-|TRBV7-6
TGTGCCAGCAGCTTAGGGGGGCATCTTGACATTCAGTACTTC
CASSLGGHLDIQYF
>TRBJ2-5|-|TRBD2|TRBV18
TGTGCCAGCTCACCAGCTAGCGGGGTACAAGAGACCCAGTACTTC
CASSPASGVQETQYF
>TRBJ1-1|-|-|TRBV28
TGTGCCAGCAAAATACAAGATCACACTGAAGCTTTCTTT
CASKIQDHTEAFF
>TRBJ2-7|once|TRBD2|TRBV27
TGTGCCAGCAGTTACGGGGGGAGCGAGCAGTACTTC
CASSYGGSEQYF
>TRBJ2-1|-|TRBD1|TRBV5-6
TGTGCCAGCAGCTTCGGGACAGCGTACAATGAGCAGTTCTTC
CASSFGTAYNEQFF